This TCR beta chain was sequenced in a study of Graves' ophthalmopathy and Graves' hyperthyroidism. Whole-study findings and limits: Appearing in blood as well were most expanded thyroid clonotypes above 0.001 frequency.

Patients newly diagnosed with hyperthyroidism, under 2 months' duration, were aged 18 to 65, the study reports. Physicians reached a diagnosis by relying on clinical symptoms, serum thyroxine, TRAb, thyroid ultrasound and orbital computed tomography. This CDR3 spans 14 amino acids. Trimming left V 9 bases short and J 4 bases short, with 18 bases between. From germline, CDR1 is SEHNR and CDR2 FQNEAQ (reference sequence). Amplified TCR beta CDR3 regions were obtained using RNA transcripts as template. HTBI primers were employed in first-round RT-PCR, then a second-round multiplex PCR followed. TCRdb ran MiXCR on the multiplex PCR reads and lists one entry per CDR3 protein. The table has a few hundred thousand distinct CDR3 sequences, 20% to 25% seen once. This clonotype was recorded many times. The antigen is undetermined.

This TCR came from a woman aged 18-29 years with stable Graves' hyperthyroidism. The chain combines TRBV7-9 with TRBJ1-1; no clear D. Sequencing was done on a sample of peripheral blood. This CDR3 reads CARWEVPFRTEAFF. The CDR3 region has the DNA TGTGCCAGATGGGAGGTCCCCTTTCGCACTGAAGCTTTCTTT. The complete variable domain, with remaining parts taken from reference TRBV7-9 and TRBJ1-1, reads DTGVSQNPRHKITKRGQNVTFRCDPISEHNRLYWYRQTLGQGPEFLTYFQNEAQLEKSRLLSDRFSAERPKGSFSTLEIQRTEQGDSAMYLCARWEVPFRTEAFFGQGTRLTVV.